Given below is one T cell receptor beta chain in context. Its antigen is not known. The sample originates from a study of T cell responses to AZD1222 COVID-19 vaccine. Study results and limitations: Once two AZD1222 doses were given, Spike-specific TCR breadth and depth went up. The number of AZD1222 recipients seropositive at baseline was only five to seven.

Method: immunoSEQ multiplex PCR; TCRdb's copy keeps in-frame clones and lacks some. The sample includes 100,000 to 150,000 clones, 75% to 90% of them seen just once. The V gene lost 4 bases and the J gene lost 5 bases, with 17 bases spanning the gap. Germline-derived CDR1 and CDR2 are SEHNR and FQNEAQ (reference sequence). The CDR3 spans 15 residues. This TCR was sampled from an adult in good health. The source material was peripheral blood, sampled on day 0 of MenACWY control vaccination. The chain uses TRBV7-9 and TRBJ2-5; possibly TRBD1 for D (6 bases). The CDR3 coding sequence is TGTGCCAGCAGCTCGCGAGCAGGGGCCGGGGAGACCCAGTACTTC. Amino acid sequence: CASSSRAGAGETQYF.